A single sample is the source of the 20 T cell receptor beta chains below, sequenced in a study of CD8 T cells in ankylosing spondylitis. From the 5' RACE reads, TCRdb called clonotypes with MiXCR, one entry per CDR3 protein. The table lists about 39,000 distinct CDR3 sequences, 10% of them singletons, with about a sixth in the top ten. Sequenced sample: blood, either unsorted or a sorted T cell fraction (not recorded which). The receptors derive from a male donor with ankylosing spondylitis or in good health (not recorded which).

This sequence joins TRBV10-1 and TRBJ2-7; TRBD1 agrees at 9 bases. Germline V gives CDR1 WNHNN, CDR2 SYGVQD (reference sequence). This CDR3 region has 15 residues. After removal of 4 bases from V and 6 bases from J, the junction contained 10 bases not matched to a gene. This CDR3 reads CASSGWTGAGSEQYF. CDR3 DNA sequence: TGCGCCAGCAGTGGATGGACAGGGGCGGGATCCGAGCAGTACTTC.

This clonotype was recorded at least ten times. CDR3 bases: TGTGCCAGCAACAGACAGGACACCGGGGAGCTGTTTTTT. Translating gives CASNRQDTGELFF. This chain joins TRBV28 and TRBJ2-2; possible D gene TRBD1, 6 bases. The germline gives CDR1 MDHEN, CDR2 SYDVKM. Trimming removed 7 bases at V and 3 bases at J, with 9 bases between. This CDR3 comprises 13 residues.

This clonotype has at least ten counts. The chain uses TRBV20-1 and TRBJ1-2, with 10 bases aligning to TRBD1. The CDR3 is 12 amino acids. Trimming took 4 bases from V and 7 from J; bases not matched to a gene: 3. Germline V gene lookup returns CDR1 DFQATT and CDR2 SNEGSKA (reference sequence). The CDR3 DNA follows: TGCAGTGCTACGACAGGGGGCTTTGGCTACACCTTC. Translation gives CSATTGGFGYTF.

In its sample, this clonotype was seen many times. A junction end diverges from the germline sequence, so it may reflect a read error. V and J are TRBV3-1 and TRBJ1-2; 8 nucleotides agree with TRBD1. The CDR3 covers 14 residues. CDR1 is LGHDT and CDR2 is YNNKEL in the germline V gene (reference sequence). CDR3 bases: TGTGCCAGCAGCCAGACCCCCGGGACAGGTCCTCGAATCTTC. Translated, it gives CASSQTPGTGPRIF.

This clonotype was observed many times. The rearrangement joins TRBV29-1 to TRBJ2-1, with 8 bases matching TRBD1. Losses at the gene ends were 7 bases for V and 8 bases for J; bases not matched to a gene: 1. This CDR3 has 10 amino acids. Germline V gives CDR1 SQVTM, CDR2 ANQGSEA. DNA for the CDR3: TGCAGCGCAGGGGGCGATGAGCAGTTCTTC. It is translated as CSAGGDEQFF.

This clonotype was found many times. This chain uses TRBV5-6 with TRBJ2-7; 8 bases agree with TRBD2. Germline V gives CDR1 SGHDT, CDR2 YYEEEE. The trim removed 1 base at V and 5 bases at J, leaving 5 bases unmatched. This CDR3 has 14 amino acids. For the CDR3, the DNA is TGTGCCAGCAGCTTGCGGGAGGGCCCCAACGAGCAGTACTTC. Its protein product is CASSLREGPNEQYF.

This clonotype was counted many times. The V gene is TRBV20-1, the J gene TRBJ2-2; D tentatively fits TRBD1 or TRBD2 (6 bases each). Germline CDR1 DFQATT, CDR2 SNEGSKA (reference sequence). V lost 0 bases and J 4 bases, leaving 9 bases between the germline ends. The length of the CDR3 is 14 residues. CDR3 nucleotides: TGCAGTGCTAGAGAACAGGGAGGCACCGGGGAGCTGTTTTTT. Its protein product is CSAREQGGTGELFF.

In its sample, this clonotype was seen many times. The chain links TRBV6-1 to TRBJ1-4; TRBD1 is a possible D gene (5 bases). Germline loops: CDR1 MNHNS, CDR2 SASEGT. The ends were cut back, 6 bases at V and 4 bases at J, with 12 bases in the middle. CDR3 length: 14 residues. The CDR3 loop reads CASSRGRGNEKLFF. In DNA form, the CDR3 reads TGTGCCAGCAGCCGGGGACGGGGTAATGAAAAACTGTTTTTT.

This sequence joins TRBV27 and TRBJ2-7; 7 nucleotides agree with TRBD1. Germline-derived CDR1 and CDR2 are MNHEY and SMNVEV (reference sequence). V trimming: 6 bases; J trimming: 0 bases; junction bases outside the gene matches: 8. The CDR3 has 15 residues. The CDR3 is CASRKDGTVSYEQYF. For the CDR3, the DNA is TGTGCCAGCAGGAAAGATGGGACAGTCTCCTACGAGCAGTACTTC.

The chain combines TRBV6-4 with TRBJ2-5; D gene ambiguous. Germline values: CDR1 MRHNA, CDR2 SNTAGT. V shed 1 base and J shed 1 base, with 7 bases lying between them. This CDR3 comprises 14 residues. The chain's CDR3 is CASSDCRSQETQYF. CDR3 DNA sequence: TGTGCCAGCAGTGACTGTCGCAGCCAAGAGACCCAGTACTTC.

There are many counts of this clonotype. CDR3 region: CASSSQTSVKQFF. The CDR3 DNA is TGTGCCAGCAGCTCACAGACTAGCGTAAAGCAGTTCTTC. The V gene is TRBV5-6, the J gene TRBJ2-1; 8 bases map to TRBD2. This CDR3 contains 13 residues. Germline CDR1 SGHDT, CDR2 YYEEEE. With 3 bases clipped from V and 11 bases from J, the junction kept 7 bases outside the gene matches.

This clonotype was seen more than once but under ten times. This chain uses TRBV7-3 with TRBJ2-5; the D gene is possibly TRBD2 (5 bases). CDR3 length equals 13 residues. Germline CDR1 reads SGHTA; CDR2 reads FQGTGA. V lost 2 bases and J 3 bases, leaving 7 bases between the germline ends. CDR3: CASSLEAEETQYF. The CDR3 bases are TGTGCCAGCAGCTTAGAAGCGGAAGAGACCCAGTACTTC. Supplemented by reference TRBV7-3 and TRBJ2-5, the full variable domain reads GAGVSQTPSNKVTEKGKYVELRCDPISGHTALYWYRQSLGQGPEFLIYFQGTGAADDSGLPNDRFFAVRPEGSVSTLKIQRTERGDSAVYLCASSLEAEETQYFGPGTRLLVL.

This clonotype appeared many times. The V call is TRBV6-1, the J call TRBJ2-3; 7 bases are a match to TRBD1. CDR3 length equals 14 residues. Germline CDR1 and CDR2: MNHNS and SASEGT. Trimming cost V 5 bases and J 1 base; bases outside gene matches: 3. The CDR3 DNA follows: TGTGCCAGCAGTATAACAGGGGGCACAGATACGCAGTATTTT. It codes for CASSITGGTDTQYF.

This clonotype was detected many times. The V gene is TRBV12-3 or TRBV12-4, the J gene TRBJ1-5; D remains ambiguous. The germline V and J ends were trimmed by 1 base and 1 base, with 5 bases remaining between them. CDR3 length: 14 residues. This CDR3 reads CASSLVGSNQPQHF. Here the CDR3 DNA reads TGTGCCAGCAGTTTAGTAGGGAGCAATCAGCCCCAGCATTTT.

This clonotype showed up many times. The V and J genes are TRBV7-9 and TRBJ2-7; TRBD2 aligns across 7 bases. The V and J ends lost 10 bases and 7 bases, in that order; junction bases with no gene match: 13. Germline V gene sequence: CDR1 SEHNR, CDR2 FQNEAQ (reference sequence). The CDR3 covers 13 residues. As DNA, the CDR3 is TGTGCCACCCAGCGGGACCCGGCGGGGGAGCAGTACTTC. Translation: CATQRDPAGEQYF.

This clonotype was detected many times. The CDR3 nucleotides are TGTGCCAGCAGCGCCTCGCTCACGAACACTGAAGCTTTCTTT. Protein product: CASSASLTNTEAFF. The gene calls are TRBV9 and TRBJ1-1, with no clear D. The CDR3 is 14 residues long. Trimming removed 3 bases from V and 1 base from J, with 10 bases in between. Germline-derived CDR1 and CDR2 are SGDLS and YYNGEE.

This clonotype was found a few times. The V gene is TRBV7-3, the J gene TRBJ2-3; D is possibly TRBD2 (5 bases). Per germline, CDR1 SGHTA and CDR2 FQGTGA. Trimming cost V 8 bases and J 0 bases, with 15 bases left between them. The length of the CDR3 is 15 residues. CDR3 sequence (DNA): TGTGCCAGCTCCCCCAGTGGGAGTAGCACAGATACGCAGTATTTT. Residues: CASSPSGSSTDTQYF.

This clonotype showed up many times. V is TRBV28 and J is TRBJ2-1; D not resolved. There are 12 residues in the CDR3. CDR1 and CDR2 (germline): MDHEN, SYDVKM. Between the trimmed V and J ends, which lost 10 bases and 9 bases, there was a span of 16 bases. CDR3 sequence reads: CANKVGWREQFF. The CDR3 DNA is TGTGCCAACAAAGTAGGGTGGCGTGAGCAGTTCTTC.

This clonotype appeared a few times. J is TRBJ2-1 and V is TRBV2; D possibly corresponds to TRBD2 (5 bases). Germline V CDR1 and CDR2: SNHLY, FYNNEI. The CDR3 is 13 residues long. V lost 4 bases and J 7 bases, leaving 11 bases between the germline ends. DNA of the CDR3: TGTGCCAGCAGTGCAAGAGGGATTAATGAGCAGTTCTTC. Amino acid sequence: CASSARGINEQFF.

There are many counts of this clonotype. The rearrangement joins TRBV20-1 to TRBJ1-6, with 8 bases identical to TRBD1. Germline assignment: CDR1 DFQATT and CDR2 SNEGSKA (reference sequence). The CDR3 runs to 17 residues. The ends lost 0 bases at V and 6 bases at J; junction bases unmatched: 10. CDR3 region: CSARDPGQGAINSPLHF. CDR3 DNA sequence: TGCAGTGCTAGAGATCCGGGGCAGGGGGCAATTAATTCACCCCTCCACTTT.